The 11 T cell receptor beta chains below come from one sample, sequenced in a study of T-cell memory formation after mild COVID-19. TCRdb independently ran MiXCR on the 5' RACE reads; one entry per CDR3 protein. The sample carries roughly 450,000 distinct CDR3 sequences, 18% recorded once. Sequenced input: PBMCs or a T cell subset sorted from them (not recorded which). The source of these receptors is an adult woman who had mild COVID-19 (a few samples of this study predate the infection). Cell type and time point are not known.

This clonotype has only a few counts. V gene TRBV24-1 combines with J gene TRBJ2-7, with D perhaps TRBD2 (5 bases). The CDR3 contains 18 residues. The germline gives CDR1 KGHDR, CDR2 SFDVKD. The V end lost 1 base, the J end lost 0 bases, and 18 bases lay between the germline ends. As DNA, the CDR3 is TGTGCCACCAGTGATTTTGGGGAGAAGGACCCGAACTCCTACGAGCAGTACTTC. It yields the protein CATSDFGEKDPNSYEQYF.

This clonotype was counted a few times. The chain combines TRBV12-3 or TRBV12-4 with TRBJ2-3, with a tentative D call TRBD2 (6 bases). V lost 8 bases and J lost 3, with 21 bases in between. CDR3 length: 16 residues. The CDR3 loop is CASSFGTPFSTDTQYF. The CDR3 DNA follows: TGTGCCAGCTCGTTCGGGACTCCTTTTAGTACAGATACGCAGTATTTT.

The chain employs TRBV24-1 and TRBJ2-3, with D tentatively TRBD2 (5 bases). Trimming pared 5 bases from V and 5 bases from J, leaving 7 bases between. The CDR3 is 12 residues long. CDR1 KGHDR and CDR2 SFDVKD come from the germline V gene. CDR3 in DNA: TGTGCCACCAGTGGGGCGGGAGATACGCAGTATTTT. Its translation is CATSGAGDTQYF.

This clonotype has at least ten counts. This rearrangement joins TRBV7-9 to TRBJ2-1; 9 bases agree with TRBD1. The CDR3 loop spans 15 amino acids. V lost 5 bases and J lost 10; bases outside the gene matches: 12. The germline V gene encodes CDR1 SEHNR and CDR2 FQNEAQ (reference sequence). Here the CDR3 reads CASSHLRDRAGEQFF. The CDR3 DNA reads as TGTGCCAGCAGCCACCTCCGGGACAGGGCTGGGGAGCAGTTCTTC.

The rearrangement links TRBV5-1 to TRBJ1-1; possibly TRBD1 for D (5 bases). V lost 0 bases and J 8 bases, leaving 14 bases between the germline ends. CDR1 and CDR2 from the germline V gene are SGHRS and YFSETQ. The CDR3 totals 14 residues. The CDR3 protein is CASSLAGGSSEAFF. CDR3 in DNA: TGCGCCAGCAGCTTGGCCGGGGGAAGTTCAGAAGCTTTCTTT. The full variable domain, in which reference TRBV5-1 and TRBJ1-1 provide the parts outside the CDR3, is KAGVTQTPRYLIKTRGQQVTLSCSPISGHRSVSWYQQTPGQGLQFLFEYFSETQRNKGNFPGRFSGRQFSNSRSEMNVSTLELGDSALYLCASSLAGGSSEAFFGQGTRLTVV.

This clonotype has a count of ten or more. The chain employs TRBV11-2 and TRBJ2-7; D is unclear. The germline V gene encodes CDR1 SGHAT and CDR2 FQNNGV. Trimming left V 5 bases short and J 4 bases short, with 12 bases between. The CDR3 spans 13 residues. For the CDR3, the DNA is TGTGCCAGCAGCCACGCGAGTACATACGAGCAGTACTTC. As protein: CASSHASTYEQYF. The variable domain in full, with the rest retrieved from reference TRBV11-2 and TRBJ2-7, is EAGVAQSPRYKIIEKRQSVAFWCNPISGHATLYWYQQILGQGPKLLIQFQNNGVVDDSQLPKDRFSAERLKGVDSTLKIQPAKLEDSAVYLCASSHASTYEQYFGPGTRLTVT.

This rearrangement joins TRBV4-1 to TRBJ2-3; unclear D gene. Germline CDR1 reads MGHRA; CDR2 reads YSYEKL. CDR3 length: 14 residues. Trimming took 0 bases from V and 6 from J, leaving 10 bases between them. CDR3 sequence: CASSQDAPLDTQYF. The CDR3, as DNA: TGCGCCAGCAGCCAAGACGCCCCGCTGGATACGCAGTATTTT.

This clonotype was detected only a few times. The chain is built from TRBV5-1 and TRBJ2-1, with D possibly being TRBD1 (6 bases). Germline V gene sequence: CDR1 SGHRS, CDR2 YFSETQ. Trimming shortened V by 2 bases and J by 4 bases, and 22 bases separated the two germline ends. The CDR3 contains 18 residues. DNA for the CDR3: TGCGCCAGCAGCTTCATCACCGACAGGTCGACACCATACAATGAGCAGTTCTTC. Residues: CASSFITDRSTPYNEQFF.

This clonotype has a handful of counts. This chain joins TRBV12-3 or TRBV12-4 and TRBJ2-3; 8 bases are a match to TRBD2. V lost 4 bases and J lost 4; bases outside the gene matches: 7. There are 15 residues in the CDR3. This CDR3 reads CASSSQRGKSDTQYF. CDR3 DNA: TGTGCCAGCAGTTCCCAGCGGGGGAAATCAGATACGCAGTATTTT.

The V gene is TRBV3-1, the J gene TRBJ2-1; 8 bases fit TRBD1. Germline-derived CDR1 and CDR2 are LGHDT and YNNKEL (reference sequence). V shed 3 bases, J shed 5 bases, and the junction held 3 bases outside the gene matches. There are 14 residues in the CDR3. Here the CDR3 reads CASSHRGRDNEQFF. The DNA of the CDR3 is TGTGCCAGCAGCCACAGGGGGCGAGACAATGAGCAGTTCTTC.

The CDR3 loop reads CASSYSPSGKYNEQFF. CDR3 DNA: TGTGCCAGCAGTTACTCTCCTAGCGGGAAATACAATGAGCAGTTCTTC. This rearrangement joins TRBV6-5 to TRBJ2-1, with 9 positions matching TRBD2. V lost 0 bases, J lost 4 bases, and 4 bases stayed unmatched. Per the germline V gene, CDR1 is MNHEY and CDR2 is SVGAGI. The CDR3 has 16 amino acids.